What follows are 8 T cell receptor beta chains derived from one specimen sequenced in a study of blood T cell repertoires in COVID-19. Repertoires were generated with immunoSEQ multiplex PCR, while TCRdb's copy carries only in-frame clones and drops some. The sample lists hundreds of thousands of clones; 75% to 90% were seen once. Sequenced sample: peripheral blood. These receptors were collected from a woman in her late teens or twenties with acute or convalescent COVID-19.

The rearrangement links TRBV27 to TRBJ1-6; maybe TRBD1 (5 bases). The CDR3 is 16 amino acids. Trimming took 6 bases from V and 9 from J, leaving 21 bases between them. Germline CDR1 MNHEY, CDR2 SMNVEV (reference sequence). CDR3 loop: CASSRPQGFWSSPLHF. The DNA for the CDR3 is TGTGCCAGCAGCCGCCCCCAGGGTTTCTGGAGTTCACCCCTCCACTTT.

The V call is TRBV24-1, the J call TRBJ2-2, with D maybe TRBD1 (6 bases). V lost 3 bases, J lost 2 bases, and 12 bases lay in between. CDR3 length: 16 amino acids. The germline gives CDR1 KGHDR, CDR2 SFDVKD. Here the CDR3 DNA reads TGTGCCACCAGTGATCCTAGACAGGACAACACCGGGGAGCTGTTTTTT. Translating it yields CATSDPRQDNTGELFF.

This chain uses TRBV5-1 with TRBJ1-1, with a tentative D call TRBD1 (6 bases). V lost 1 base, J lost 5 bases, and 24 bases lay in between. The CDR3 contains 18 residues. Germline-derived CDR1 and CDR2 are SGHRS and YFSETQ. The CDR3 reads CASSLRVQLRGTTTEAFF. CDR3 in DNA: TGCGCCAGCAGCTTGCGGGTACAATTAAGGGGGACGACAACTGAAGCTTTCTTT.

V usage is TRBV29-1 and J usage is TRBJ1-5; D unresolved. Trimming removed 4 bases from V and 0 bases from J, with 13 bases in between. Germline V gene lookup returns CDR1 SQVTM and CDR2 ANQGSEA. This CDR3 has 15 residues. CDR3 residues: CSVVITASSNQPQHF. The CDR3 DNA follows: TGCAGCGTTGTTATAACTGCGAGTAGCAATCAGCCCCAGCATTTT.

J is TRBJ2-7 and V is TRBV29-1; D unresolved. Germline CDR1 SQVTM, CDR2 ANQGSEA. The CDR3 loop spans 11 amino acids. V was cut by 4 bases and J by 4 bases, with 8 bases left in between. CDR3 sequence reads: CSVGSVYEQYF. In DNA form, the CDR3 reads TGCAGCGTTGGTTCCGTGTACGAGCAGTACTTC.

This chain uses TRBV7-8 with TRBJ1-5; possible D gene TRBD1, 6 bases. The CDR3 contains 15 residues. The germline CDR1 and CDR2 sequences are SGHVS and FQNEAQ. Trimming removed 5 bases from V and 2 bases from J, with 13 bases in between. CDR3 bases: TGTGCCAGCAGCCCGAAGACAGGCCGCAATCAGCCCCAGCATTTT. As protein: CASSPKTGRNQPQHF. Full variable domain (outside the CDR3, taken from reference TRBV7-8 and TRBJ1-5): GAGVSQSPRYKVAKRGQDVALRCDPISGHVSLFWYQQALGQGPEFLTYFQNEAQLDKSGLPSDRFFAERPEGSVSTLKIQRTQQEDSAVYLCASSPKTGRNQPQHFGDGTRLSIL.

The count of this clone is one. Different DNA sequences within this sample yield the same CDR3. The V call is TRBV14, the J call TRBJ1-1; weak D call: TRBD1 (6 bases). CDR1 is SGHDN and CDR2 is FVKESK in the germline V gene. Trimming took 2 bases from V and 5 from J, leaving 9 bases between them. The CDR3 contains 13 residues. The CDR3 is CASSQRGNTEAFF. As DNA, the CDR3 is TGTGCCAGCAGCCAAAGGGGGAATACTGAAGCTTTCTTT.

The V call is TRBV4-1, the J call TRBJ1-2, with D perhaps TRBD1 (5 bases). This CDR3 comprises 14 residues. The germline CDR1 and CDR2 sequences are MGHRA and YSYEKL. V lost 1 base to trimming and J lost 7 bases, with 13 bases between them. Here the CDR3 DNA reads TGCGCCAGCAGCCAAGTGGTTTCCGGGGGTGGCTACACCTTC. Translating it yields CASSQVVSGGGYTF.